The 25 T cell receptor beta chains below come from one sample, sequenced in a study of blood T cells in healthy people across ages. A second PCR of about 6 to 11 cycles used a sample-barcoded 5' primer and a J-beta primer mix. Each CDR3 protein is one row after TCRdb ran MiXCR on the 5' RACE reads. The sample consists of fewer than 900,000 distinct CDR3 sequences, around 48% of them appearing once. Sequencing input: blood. The receptor set was obtained from a woman in her sixties or seventies in good health.

This chain joins TRBV29-1 and TRBJ2-7, with TRBD2 matching over 11 bases. Germline V lookup: CDR1 SQVTM, CDR2 ANQGSEA. The CDR3 is made up of 15 amino acids. The ends lost 4 bases at V and 1 base at J; junction bases unmatched: 6. The CDR3 region has the DNA TGCAGCGTTGCACTAGCGGGAGCTCCGTCCTACGAGCAGTACTTC. Translation: CSVALAGAPSYEQYF.

The chain combines TRBV9 with TRBJ2-3; 12 bases are a match to TRBD2. V shed 2 bases and J 4 bases; nucleotides not matched to a gene: 8. Germline CDR1 is SGDLS and CDR2 is YYNGEE. The CDR3 has 17 amino acids. CDR3 coding DNA: TGTGCCAGCAGCGTCCAGACTAGCGGGAGAGGTGCAGATACGCAGTATTTT. Translated: CASSVQTSGRGADTQYF.

The CDR3 DNA follows: TGTGCCAGCAGTTCTCCGGTGCCGGGACGGGGCGGCGAGCAGTACTTC. Amino acids: CASSSPVPGRGGEQYF. The chain links TRBV28 to TRBJ2-5, with D perhaps TRBD1 or TRBD2 (5 bases each). The better agreement between TRBJ2-7 and the DNA end casts doubt on the J call. The germline V gene encodes CDR1 MDHEN and CDR2 SYDVKM. The CDR3 has 16 amino acids.

In its sample, this clonotype was seen a few times. This chain joins TRBV3-1 and TRBJ2-7, with 15 bases fitting TRBD2. TRBJ2-5 explains the end of the DNA better; the J call may be wrong. The CDR3 has 16 amino acids. Germline assignment: CDR1 LGHDT and CDR2 YNNKEL (reference sequence). The CDR3 is CASSLGTSGRRKTQYF. Here the CDR3 DNA reads TGTGCCAGCAGCCTGGGGACTAGCGGGAGGAGGAAGACCCAGTACTTC.

This chain connects TRBV2 to TRBJ1-5, with 9 bases that match TRBD1. With 6 bases clipped from V and 5 bases from J, the junction kept 5 bases outside the gene matches. The CDR3 extends over 14 amino acids. Germline CDR1 reads SNHLY; CDR2 reads FYNNEI. CDR3 sequence: CASRQDRGDQPQHF. CDR3 sequence (DNA): TGTGCCAGCAGGCAGGACAGGGGCGATCAGCCCCAGCATTTT.

The chain is built from TRBV7-7 and TRBJ2-1, with D perhaps matching TRBD2 (6 bases). This CDR3 is 15 amino acids long. Germline CDR1 reads SSHAT; CDR2 reads FNYEAQ (reference sequence). In DNA, the CDR3 is TGTGCTGGCAGCTTAAAAGCGGGTTCCTACAATGAGCAGTTCTTC. Translation gives CAGSLKAGSYNEQFF.

The J gene is TRBJ2-2, the V gene TRBV9; D perhaps matches TRBD1 (5 bases). Germline CDR1 is SGDLS and CDR2 is YYNGEE. The CDR3 is made up of 15 amino acids. The ends were cut back, 6 bases at V and 3 bases at J, with 15 bases in the middle. CDR3 residues: CASTRTLGDTGELFF. CDR3 sequence (DNA): TGTGCCAGCACCCGAACCCTAGGGGACACCGGGGAGCTGTTTTTT.

This clonotype was recorded a few times. The chain carries TRBV4-3 and TRBJ2-7, with a weak D call TRBD2 (6 bases). The CDR3 runs 18 residues. Germline CDR1 is LGHNA and CDR2 is YSLEER. V was clipped by 2 bases and J by 2 bases, with 22 bases between them. The CDR3 DNA sequence: TGCGCCAGCAGCCAAAGGACCCTTTCGGGGGAGCTACCCTACGAGCAGTACTTC. This sequence encodes CASSQRTLSGELPYEQYF.

The rearrangement links TRBV2 to TRBJ2-7; TRBD1 is a possible D gene (6 bases). The DNA end lines up better with TRBJ2-5; the J call may be wrong. Germline V gives CDR1 SNHLY, CDR2 FYNNEI. This CDR3 has 12 amino acids. This chain's CDR3 is CASSERDKTQYF. CDR3 bases: TGTGCCAGCAGTGAGAGGGACAAGACCCAGTACTTC.

The chain employs TRBV4-2 and TRBJ1-1, with 8 bases identical to TRBD1. V gave up 4 bases and J gave up 6 bases; unmatched junction bases: 10. The CDR3 spans 15 residues. CDR1 is LGHNA, CDR2 YNFKEQ, per germline. Here the CDR3 reads CASSLRTGGGAEAFF. DNA of the CDR3: TGTGCCAGCAGCCTAAGAACAGGGGGGGGTGCTGAAGCTTTCTTT.

This chain links TRBV7-9 with TRBJ2-5; 7 nucleotides line up with TRBD1. The assigned J gene may be wrong: the sequence end matches TRBJ2-7 better. Germline V gene data show CDR1 as SEHNR and CDR2 as FQNEAQ (reference sequence). This CDR3 spans 16 amino acids. The DNA of the CDR3 is TGTGCCAGCAGTCCTATCGCACTTAGGGGGCGGTACGAGCAGTACTTC. It translates to CASSPIALRGRYEQYF.

This chain links TRBV6-5 with TRBJ2-3, with TRBD1 identical over 7 bases. The CDR3 extends over 14 amino acids. Losses at the gene ends were 5 bases for V and 5 bases for J; bases not matched to a gene: 7. CDR1 is MNHEY and CDR2 is SVGAGI in the germline V gene. CDR3 region: CASSRGGGGDTQYF. The CDR3, as DNA: TGTGCCAGCAGTCGAGGGGGCGGTGGAGATACGCAGTATTTT.

This clonotype was seen a handful of times. This rearrangement joins TRBV4-3 to TRBJ2-1, with 7 bases lining up with TRBD1. Germline lookup yields CDR1 LGHNA and CDR2 YSLEER. The CDR3 runs 15 residues. With V trimmed by 1 base and J by 3 bases, 3 bases remained unmatched. The CDR3 sequence: CASSQVGQVYNEQFF. CDR3 bases: TGCGCCAGCAGCCAAGTCGGACAGGTCTACAATGAGCAGTTCTTC.

This clonotype was seen a single time. The chain recombines TRBV7-8 with TRBJ2-1, with 11 positions matching TRBD2. V trimming: 4 bases; J trimming: 6 bases; junction bases outside the gene matches: 11. The germline V gene has CDR1 SGHVS and CDR2 FQNEAQ. The CDR3 totals 17 residues. The CDR3 loop reads CASSSTTSGKTINEQFF. The CDR3 DNA reads TGTGCCAGCAGCTCGACGACTAGCGGGAAAACAATCAATGAGCAGTTCTTC.

In this sample, this clonotype turned up once. The V gene is TRBV6-6, the J gene TRBJ1-6; D unresolved. Germline CDR1 MNHNY, CDR2 SVGAGI (reference sequence). The CDR3 has 12 amino acids. V lost 6 bases to trimming and J lost 9 bases, with 9 bases between them. CDR3 nucleotides: TGTGCCAGCAGGTCGTCAAGTTCACCCCTCCACTTT. It specifies CASRSSSSPLHF.

This rearrangement joins TRBV3-1 to TRBJ2-7; D remains unclear. The CDR3 extends over 14 amino acids. Germline values: CDR1 LGHDT, CDR2 YNNKEL (reference sequence). Trimming left V 1 base short and J 4 bases short, with 11 bases between. The CDR3 nucleotides read TGTGCCAGCAGCCAAGGAATCACCGCGTACGAGCAGTACTTC. As protein: CASSQGITAYEQYF.

The genes are TRBV20-1 and TRBJ2-1; D may correspond to TRBD1 or TRBD2 (5 bases each). Trimming cost V 3 bases and J 0 bases, with 15 bases left between them. This CDR3 is built from 16 residues. Germline loops: CDR1 DFQATT, CDR2 SNEGSKA (reference sequence). CDR3 nucleotides: TGCAGTGCTAGCCCCCGGGGCGGAAGCTCCTACAATGAGCAGTTCTTC. As protein: CSASPRGGSSYNEQFF.

This clonotype was observed a few times. The genes are TRBV3-1 and TRBJ2-7; no definite D call. Looked up from germline, CDR1 is LGHDT and CDR2 is YNNKEL (reference sequence). The length of the CDR3 is 14 residues. The germline V and J ends were trimmed by 4 bases and 2 bases, with 12 bases remaining between them. The CDR3 nucleotides are TGTGCCAGCAGCCGCATCGGACCCACCTACGAGCAGTACTTC. Protein product: CASSRIGPTYEQYF.

This clonotype appeared a single time. The rearrangement joins TRBV6-2 or TRBV6-3 to TRBJ1-4, with 8 bases aligning to TRBD1. The CDR3 runs 15 residues. Looked up from germline, CDR1 is MNHEY and CDR2 is SVGEGT. With V trimmed by 6 bases and J by 7 bases, 10 bases remained unmatched. For the CDR3, the DNA is TGTGCCAGCAGCCGCGCCGACAGGGGCCGTGAAAAACTGTTTTTT. This sequence encodes CASSRADRGREKLFF.

The sample holds many counts of this clonotype. The chain combines TRBV29-1 with TRBJ2-5; 7 nucleotides align to TRBD1. The V gene end was trimmed by 7 bases and the J gene end by 5 bases; junction bases not matched to a gene: 16. CDR1 and CDR2 from the germline V gene are SQVTM and ANQGSEA. The CDR3 has 15 amino acids. Here the CDR3 reads CSGPGQPVPPETQYF. In DNA, the CDR3 is TGCAGCGGACCGGGACAGCCGGTCCCTCCGGAGACCCAGTACTTC. The entire variable domain, with the rest obtained from reference TRBV29-1 and TRBJ2-5, is as follows: SAVISQKPSRDICQRGTSLTIQCQVDSQVTMMFWYRQQPGQSLTLIATANQGSEATYESGFVIDKFPISRPNLTFSTLTVSNMSPEDSSIYLCSGPGQPVPPETQYFGPGTRLLVL.

This clonotype was seen at least ten times. The V gene is TRBV3-1, the J gene TRBJ2-7; D perhaps matches TRBD1 (5 bases). The CDR3 extends over 13 amino acids. CDR1 LGHDT and CDR2 YNNKEL come from the germline V gene (reference sequence). V was shortened by 5 bases and J by 4 bases, with 12 bases between the two germline ends. The CDR3 reads CASSKGKEYEQYF. CDR3 coding DNA: TGTGCCAGCAGCAAGGGGAAGGAGTACGAGCAGTACTTC.

Remarks on this clonotype: Since a much larger clone is just one base distant, this may be a read error. The chain recombines TRBV20-1 with TRBJ2-3, with 13 bases matching TRBD2. J lost 6 bases, V lost 5 bases, and 11 bases had no gene match. Germline V lookup: CDR1 DFQATT, CDR2 SNEGSKA (reference sequence). CDR3 size: 16 residues. The chain's CDR3 is CSAETGTSGKGDTQYF. The CDR3 bases are TGCAGTGCTGAAACCGGGACTAGCGGGAAAGGGGATACGCAGTATTTT.

The chain employs TRBV20-1 and TRBJ1-1; a weak D match, TRBD1 (5 bases). CDR3 length: 9 residues. CDR1 is DFQATT, CDR2 SNEGSKA, per germline (reference sequence). CDR3 in amino acids: CTAGPEAFF. CDR3 nucleotides: TGCACCGCGGGACCCGAAGCTTTCTTT.

This rearrangement joins TRBV7-2 to TRBJ2-1; D is possibly TRBD2 (6 bases). V was shortened by 4 bases and J by 9 bases, with 22 bases between the two germline ends. The CDR3 contains 16 residues. Germline V gene data show CDR1 as SGHTA and CDR2 as FQGNSA. CDR3 amino acids: CASSSARWAGTGEQFF. The CDR3 DNA follows: TGTGCCAGCAGCTCGGCCCGGTGGGCGGGAACGGGTGAGCAGTTCTTC.

This clonotype was found a few times. This sequence joins TRBV6-2 or TRBV6-3 and TRBJ2-7; maybe TRBD2 (6 bases). The DNA matches TRBJ2-5 better at its end, which makes the J call doubtful. Germline V lookup: CDR1 MNHEY, CDR2 SVGEGT. The CDR3 is 15 amino acids. The CDR3 is CASSPIPSGRETQYF. The CDR3 bases are TGTGCCAGCAGCCCTATCCCCAGCGGGCGGGAGACCCAGTACTTC.